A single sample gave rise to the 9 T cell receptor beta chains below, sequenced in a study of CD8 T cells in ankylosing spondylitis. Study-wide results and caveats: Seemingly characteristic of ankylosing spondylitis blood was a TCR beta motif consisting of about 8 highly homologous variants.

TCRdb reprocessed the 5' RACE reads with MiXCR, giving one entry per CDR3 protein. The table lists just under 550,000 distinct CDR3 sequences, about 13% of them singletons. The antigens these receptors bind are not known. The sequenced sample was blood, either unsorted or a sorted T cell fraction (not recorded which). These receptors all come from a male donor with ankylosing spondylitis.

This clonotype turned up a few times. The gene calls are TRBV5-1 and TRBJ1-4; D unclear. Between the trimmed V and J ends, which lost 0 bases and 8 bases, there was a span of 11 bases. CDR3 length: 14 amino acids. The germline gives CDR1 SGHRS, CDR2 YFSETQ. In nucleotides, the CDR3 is TGCGCCAGCAGCTTGGCTCGGACGGGAGAAAAACTGTTTTTT. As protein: CASSLARTGEKLFF.

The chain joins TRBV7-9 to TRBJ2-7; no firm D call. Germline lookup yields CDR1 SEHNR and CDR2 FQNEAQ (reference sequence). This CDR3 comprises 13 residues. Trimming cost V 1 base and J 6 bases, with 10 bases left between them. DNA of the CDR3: TGTGCCAGCAGCTTAGGGGCGGAGCGCGAGCAGTACTTC. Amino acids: CASSLGAEREQYF. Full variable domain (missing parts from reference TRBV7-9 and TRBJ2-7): DTGVSQNPRHKITKRGQNVTFRCDPISEHNRLYWYRQTLGQGPEFLTYFQNEAQLEKSRLLSDRFSAERPKGSFSTLEIQRTEQGDSAMYLCASSLGAEREQYFGPGTRLTVT.

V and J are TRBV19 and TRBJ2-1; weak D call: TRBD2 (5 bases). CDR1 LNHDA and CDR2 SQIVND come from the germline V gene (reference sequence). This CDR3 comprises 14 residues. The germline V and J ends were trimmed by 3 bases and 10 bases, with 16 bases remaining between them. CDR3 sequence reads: CASSIMRERGEQFF. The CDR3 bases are TGTGCCAGTAGTATCATGAGGGAGAGAGGGGAGCAGTTCTTC.

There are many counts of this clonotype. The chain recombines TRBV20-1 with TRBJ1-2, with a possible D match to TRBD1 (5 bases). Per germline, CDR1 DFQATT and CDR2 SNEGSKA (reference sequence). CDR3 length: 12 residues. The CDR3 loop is CRLGQGGDGYTF. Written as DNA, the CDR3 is TGCAGGTTGGGGCAGGGTGGTGATGGCTACACCTTC.

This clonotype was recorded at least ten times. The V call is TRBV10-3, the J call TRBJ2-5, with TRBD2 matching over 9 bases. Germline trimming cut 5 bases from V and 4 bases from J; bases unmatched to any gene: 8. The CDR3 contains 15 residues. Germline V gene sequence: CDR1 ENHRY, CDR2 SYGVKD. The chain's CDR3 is CAISRGAGGGETQYF. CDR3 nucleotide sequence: TGTGCCATCAGTCGTGGGGCGGGAGGGGGAGAGACCCAGTACTTC.

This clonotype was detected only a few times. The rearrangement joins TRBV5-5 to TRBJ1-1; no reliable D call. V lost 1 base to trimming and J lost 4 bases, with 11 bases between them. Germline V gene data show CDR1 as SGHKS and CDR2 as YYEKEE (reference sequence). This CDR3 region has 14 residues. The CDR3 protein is CASSLLTASTEAFF. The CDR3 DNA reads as TGTGCCAGCAGCTTGCTAACAGCTAGCACTGAAGCTTTCTTT.

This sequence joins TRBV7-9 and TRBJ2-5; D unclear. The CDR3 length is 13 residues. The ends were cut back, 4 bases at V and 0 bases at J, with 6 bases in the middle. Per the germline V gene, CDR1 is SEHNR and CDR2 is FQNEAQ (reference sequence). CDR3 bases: TGTGCCAGCAGCTCCCGGTACCAAGAGACCCAGTACTTC. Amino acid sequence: CASSSRYQETQYF.

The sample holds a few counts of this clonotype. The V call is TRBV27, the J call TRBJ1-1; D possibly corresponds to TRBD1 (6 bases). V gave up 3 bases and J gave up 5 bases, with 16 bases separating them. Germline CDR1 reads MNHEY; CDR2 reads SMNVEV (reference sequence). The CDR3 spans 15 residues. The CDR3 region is CASSFTGGWRTEAFF. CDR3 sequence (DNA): TGTGCCAGCAGTTTTACCGGGGGCTGGAGGACTGAAGCTTTCTTT.

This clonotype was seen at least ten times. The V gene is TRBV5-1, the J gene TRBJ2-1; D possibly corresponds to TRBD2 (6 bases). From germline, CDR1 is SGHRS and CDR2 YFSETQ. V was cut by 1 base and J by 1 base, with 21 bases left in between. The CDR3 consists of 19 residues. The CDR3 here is CASSLLGGRGPGSYNEQFF. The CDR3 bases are TGCGCCAGCAGCTTGCTTGGAGGGAGAGGGCCCGGGTCCTACAATGAGCAGTTCTTC.